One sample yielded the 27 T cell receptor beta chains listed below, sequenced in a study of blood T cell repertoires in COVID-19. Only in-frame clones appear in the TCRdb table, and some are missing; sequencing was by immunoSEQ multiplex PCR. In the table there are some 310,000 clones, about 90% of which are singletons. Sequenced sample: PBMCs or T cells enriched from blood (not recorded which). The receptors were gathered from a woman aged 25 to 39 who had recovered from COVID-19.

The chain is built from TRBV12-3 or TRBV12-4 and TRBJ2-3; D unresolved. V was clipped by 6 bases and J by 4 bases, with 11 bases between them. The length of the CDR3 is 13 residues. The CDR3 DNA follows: TGTGCCAGCAGCTCAGAATCGCCAGATACGCAGTATTTT. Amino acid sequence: CASSSESPDTQYF.

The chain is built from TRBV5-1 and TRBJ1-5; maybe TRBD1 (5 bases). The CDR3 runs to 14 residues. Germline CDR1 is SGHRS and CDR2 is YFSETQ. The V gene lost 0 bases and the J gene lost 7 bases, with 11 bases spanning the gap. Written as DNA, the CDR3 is TGCGCCAGCAGCTTGGATTGGGGGGGACAGCCCCAGCATTTT. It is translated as CASSLDWGGQPQHF. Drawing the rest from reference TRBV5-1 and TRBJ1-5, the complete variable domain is KAGVTQTPRYLIKTRGQQVTLSCSPISGHRSVSWYQQTPGQGLQFLFEYFSETQRNKGNFPGRFSGRQFSNSRSEMNVSTLELGDSALYLCASSLDWGGQPQHFGDGTRLSIL.

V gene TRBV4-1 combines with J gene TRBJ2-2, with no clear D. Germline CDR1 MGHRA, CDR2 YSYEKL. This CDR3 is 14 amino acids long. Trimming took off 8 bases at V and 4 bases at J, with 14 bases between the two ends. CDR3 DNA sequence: TGCGCCAGCCACGGAGTTTTGGGCACCGGGGAGCTGTTTTTT. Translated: CASHGVLGTGELFF.

The DNA of the CDR3 is TGCAGCGCGTCACTAGCGGGAGGTGCCTACGAGCAGTACTTC. Protein sequence: CSASLAGGAYEQYF. The genes are TRBV29-1 and TRBJ2-7; 12 nucleotides match TRBD2. Unmatched junction bases numbered 6, after V lost 7 bases and J lost 2 bases. The germline V gene encodes CDR1 SQVTM and CDR2 ANQGSEA. CDR3 length: 14 amino acids.

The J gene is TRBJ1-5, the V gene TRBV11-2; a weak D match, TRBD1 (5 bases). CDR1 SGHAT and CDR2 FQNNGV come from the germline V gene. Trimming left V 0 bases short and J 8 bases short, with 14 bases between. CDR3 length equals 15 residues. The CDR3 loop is CASSLDRADFEPQHF. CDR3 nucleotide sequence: TGTGCCAGCAGCTTAGACAGGGCAGATTTTGAGCCCCAGCATTTT.

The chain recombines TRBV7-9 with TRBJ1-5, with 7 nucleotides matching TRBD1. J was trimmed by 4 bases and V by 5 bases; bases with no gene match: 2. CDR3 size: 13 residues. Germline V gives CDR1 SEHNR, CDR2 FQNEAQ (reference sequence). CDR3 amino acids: CASSPTGNQPQHF. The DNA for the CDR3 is TGTGCCAGCAGCCCGACAGGGAATCAGCCCCAGCATTTT.

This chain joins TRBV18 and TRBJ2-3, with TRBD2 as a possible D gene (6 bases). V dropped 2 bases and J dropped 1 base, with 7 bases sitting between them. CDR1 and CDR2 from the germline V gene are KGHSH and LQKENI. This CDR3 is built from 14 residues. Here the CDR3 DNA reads TGTGCCAGCTCACCAGCTAGCGGCACAGATACGCAGTATTTT. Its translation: CASSPASGTDTQYF. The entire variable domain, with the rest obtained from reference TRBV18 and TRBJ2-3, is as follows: NAGVMQNPRHLVRRRGQEARLRCSPMKGHSHVYWYRQLPEEGLKFMVYLQKENIIDESGMPKERFSAEFPKEGPSILRIQQVVRGDSAAYFCASSPASGTDTQYFGPGTRLTVL.

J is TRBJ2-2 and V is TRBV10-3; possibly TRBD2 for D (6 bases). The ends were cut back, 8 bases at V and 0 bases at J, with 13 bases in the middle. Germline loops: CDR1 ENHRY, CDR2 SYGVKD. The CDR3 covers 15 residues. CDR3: CAIPKVAANTGELFF. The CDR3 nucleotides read TGTGCCATCCCCAAGGTAGCGGCGAACACCGGGGAGCTGTTTTTT.

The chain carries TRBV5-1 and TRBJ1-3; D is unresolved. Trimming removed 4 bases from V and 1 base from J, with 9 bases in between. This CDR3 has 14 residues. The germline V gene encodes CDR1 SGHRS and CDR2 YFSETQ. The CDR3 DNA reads TGCGCCAGCAGCCCCGACACTTCTGGAAACACCATATATTTT. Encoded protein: CASSPDTSGNTIYF.

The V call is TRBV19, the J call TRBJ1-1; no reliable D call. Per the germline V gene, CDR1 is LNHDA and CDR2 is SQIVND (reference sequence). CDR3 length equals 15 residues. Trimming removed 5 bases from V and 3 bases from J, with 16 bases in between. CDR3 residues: CASSLQPGRYTEAFF. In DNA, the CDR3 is TGTGCCAGTAGTCTCCAGCCCGGGAGGTACACTGAAGCTTTCTTT.

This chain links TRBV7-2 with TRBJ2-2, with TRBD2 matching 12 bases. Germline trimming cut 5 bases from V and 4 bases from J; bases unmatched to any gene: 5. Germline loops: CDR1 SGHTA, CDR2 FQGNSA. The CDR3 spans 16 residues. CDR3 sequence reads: CASSVTGLAGTGELFF. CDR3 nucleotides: TGTGCCAGCAGCGTTACGGGACTAGCGGGCACCGGGGAGCTGTTTTTT.

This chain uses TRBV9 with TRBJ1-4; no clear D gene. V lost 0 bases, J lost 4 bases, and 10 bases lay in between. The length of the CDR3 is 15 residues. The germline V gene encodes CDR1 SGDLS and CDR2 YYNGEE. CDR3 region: CASSVGVQNNEKLFF. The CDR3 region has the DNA TGTGCCAGCAGCGTAGGCGTACAGAATAATGAAAAACTGTTTTTT.

The CDR3 sequence: CASSQQGTNQPQHF. The CDR3 bases are TGCGCCAGCAGCCAACAGGGAACCAATCAGCCCCAGCATTTT. The chain is built from TRBV4-1 and TRBJ1-5; possible D gene TRBD1, 5 bases. The CDR3 extends over 14 amino acids. V lost 2 bases and J 3 bases, leaving 8 bases between the germline ends. CDR1 and CDR2 (germline): MGHRA, YSYEKL.

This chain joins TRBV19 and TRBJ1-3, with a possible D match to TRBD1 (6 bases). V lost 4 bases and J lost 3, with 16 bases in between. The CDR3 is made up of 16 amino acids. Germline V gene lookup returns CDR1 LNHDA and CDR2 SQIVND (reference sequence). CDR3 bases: TGTGCCAGTAGTACCTACTCCACAGGGTTTGGAAACACCATATATTTT. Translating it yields CASSTYSTGFGNTIYF.

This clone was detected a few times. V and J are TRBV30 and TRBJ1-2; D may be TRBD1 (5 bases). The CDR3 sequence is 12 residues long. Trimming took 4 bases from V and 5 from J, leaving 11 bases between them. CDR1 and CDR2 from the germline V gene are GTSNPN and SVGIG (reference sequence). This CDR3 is CAWNSRVYGYTF. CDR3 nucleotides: TGTGCCTGGAACTCCAGGGTTTATGGCTACACCTTC.

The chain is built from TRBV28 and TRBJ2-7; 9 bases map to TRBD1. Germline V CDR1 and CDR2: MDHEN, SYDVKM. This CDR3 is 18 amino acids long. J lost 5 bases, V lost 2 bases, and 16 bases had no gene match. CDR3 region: CASSLPKTRDRVVNEQYF. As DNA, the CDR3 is TGTGCCAGCAGTTTACCGAAAACCCGGGACAGGGTAGTCAACGAGCAGTACTTC.

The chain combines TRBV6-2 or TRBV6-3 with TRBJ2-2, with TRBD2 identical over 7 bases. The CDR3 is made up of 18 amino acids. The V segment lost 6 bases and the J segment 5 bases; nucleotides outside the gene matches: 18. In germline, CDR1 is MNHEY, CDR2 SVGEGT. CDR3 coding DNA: TGTGCCAGCAGCCATGGCCCTAGCGGAAGAAGGGGTACCGGGGAGCTGTTTTTT. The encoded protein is CASSHGPSGRRGTGELFF.

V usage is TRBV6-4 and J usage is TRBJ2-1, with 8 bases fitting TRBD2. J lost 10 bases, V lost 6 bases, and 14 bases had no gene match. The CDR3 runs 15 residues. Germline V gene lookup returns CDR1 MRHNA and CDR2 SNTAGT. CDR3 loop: CASSVELAGSREQFF. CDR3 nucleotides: TGTGCCAGCAGCGTTGAGCTAGCGGGTTCACGGGAGCAGTTCTTC.

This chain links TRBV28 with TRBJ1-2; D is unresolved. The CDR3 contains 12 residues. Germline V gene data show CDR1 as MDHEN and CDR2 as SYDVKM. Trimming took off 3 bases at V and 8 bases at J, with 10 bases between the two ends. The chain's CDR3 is CASSLGSGGYTF. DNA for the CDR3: TGTGCCAGCAGTTTGGGATCGGGAGGCTACACCTTC.

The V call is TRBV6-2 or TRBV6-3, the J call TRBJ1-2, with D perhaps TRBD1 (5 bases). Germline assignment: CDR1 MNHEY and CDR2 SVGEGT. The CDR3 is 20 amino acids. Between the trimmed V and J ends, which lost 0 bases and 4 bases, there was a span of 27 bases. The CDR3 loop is CASSYSPHLGAVALIYGYTF. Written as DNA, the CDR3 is TGTGCCAGCAGTTACTCCCCACATCTTGGGGCAGTGGCGTTAATCTATGGCTACACCTTC.

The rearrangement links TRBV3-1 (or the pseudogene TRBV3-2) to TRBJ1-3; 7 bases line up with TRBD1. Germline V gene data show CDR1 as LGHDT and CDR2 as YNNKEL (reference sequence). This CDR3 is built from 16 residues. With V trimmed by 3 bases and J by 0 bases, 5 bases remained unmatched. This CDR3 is CASSHHRGNSGNTIYF. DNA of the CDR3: TGTGCCAGCAGCCACCACAGGGGCAACTCTGGAAACACCATATATTTT.

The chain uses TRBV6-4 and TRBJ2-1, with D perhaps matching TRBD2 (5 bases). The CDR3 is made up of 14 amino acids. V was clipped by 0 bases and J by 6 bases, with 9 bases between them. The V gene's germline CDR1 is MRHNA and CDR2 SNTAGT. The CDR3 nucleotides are TGTGCCAGCAGTGACTCGGGAGAGCGCAATGAGCAGTTCTTC. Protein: CASSDSGERNEQFF.

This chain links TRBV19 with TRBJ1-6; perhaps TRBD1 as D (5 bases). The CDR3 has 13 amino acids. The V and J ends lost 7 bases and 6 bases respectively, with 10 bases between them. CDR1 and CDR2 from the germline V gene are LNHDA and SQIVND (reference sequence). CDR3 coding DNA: TGTGCCAGTAATAACCAGGGTAATTCACCCCTCCACTTT. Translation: CASNNQGNSPLHF.

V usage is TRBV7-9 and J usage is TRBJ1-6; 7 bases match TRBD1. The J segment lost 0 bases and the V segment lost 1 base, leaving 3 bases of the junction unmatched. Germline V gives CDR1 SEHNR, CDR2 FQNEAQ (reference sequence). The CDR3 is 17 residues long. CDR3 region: CASSLDRGFSYNSPLHF. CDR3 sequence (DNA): TGTGCCAGCAGCTTAGACAGGGGCTTCTCCTATAATTCACCCCTCCACTTT.

This chain's CDR3 is CASSYLGPSYEQYF. The CDR3 region has the DNA TGTGCCAGCAGTTACCTGGGGCCCTCCTACGAGCAGTACTTC. The rearrangement joins TRBV6-5 to TRBJ2-7, with D perhaps matching TRBD1 (5 bases). The CDR3 has 14 residues. Trimming shortened V by 2 bases and J by 0 bases, and 8 bases separated the two germline ends. CDR1 and CDR2 (germline): MNHEY, SVGAGI.

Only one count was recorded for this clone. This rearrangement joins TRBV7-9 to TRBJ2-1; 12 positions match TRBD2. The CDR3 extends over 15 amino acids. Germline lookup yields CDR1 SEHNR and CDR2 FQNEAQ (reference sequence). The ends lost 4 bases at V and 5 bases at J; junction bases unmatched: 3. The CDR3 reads CASSSSGRAHNEQFF. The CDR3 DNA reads TGTGCCAGCAGCTCTAGCGGGAGGGCCCACAATGAGCAGTTCTTC.

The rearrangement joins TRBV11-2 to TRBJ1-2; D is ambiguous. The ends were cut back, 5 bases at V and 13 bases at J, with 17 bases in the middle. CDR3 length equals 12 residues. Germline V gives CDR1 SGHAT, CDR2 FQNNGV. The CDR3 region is CASSPEGRQSTF. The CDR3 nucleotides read TGTGCCAGCAGCCCAGAAGGGAGACAAAGCACCTTC.